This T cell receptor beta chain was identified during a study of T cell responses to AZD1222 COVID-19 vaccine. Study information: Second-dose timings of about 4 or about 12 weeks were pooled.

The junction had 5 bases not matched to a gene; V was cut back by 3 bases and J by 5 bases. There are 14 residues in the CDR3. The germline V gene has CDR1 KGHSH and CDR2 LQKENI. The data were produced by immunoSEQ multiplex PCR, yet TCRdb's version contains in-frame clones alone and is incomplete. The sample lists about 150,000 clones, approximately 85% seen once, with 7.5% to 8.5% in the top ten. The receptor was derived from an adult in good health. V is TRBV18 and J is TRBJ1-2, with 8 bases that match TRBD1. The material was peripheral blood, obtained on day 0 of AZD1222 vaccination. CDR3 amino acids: CASSPQGAGYGYTF. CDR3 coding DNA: TGTGCCAGCTCACCGCAGGGGGCAGGGTATGGCTACACCTTC. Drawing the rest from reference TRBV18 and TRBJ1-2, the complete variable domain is NAGVMQNPRHLVRRRGQEARLRCSPMKGHSHVYWYRQLPEEGLKFMVYLQKENIIDESGMPKERFSAEFPKEGPSILRIQQVVRGDSAAYFCASSPQGAGYGYTFGSGTRLTVV.